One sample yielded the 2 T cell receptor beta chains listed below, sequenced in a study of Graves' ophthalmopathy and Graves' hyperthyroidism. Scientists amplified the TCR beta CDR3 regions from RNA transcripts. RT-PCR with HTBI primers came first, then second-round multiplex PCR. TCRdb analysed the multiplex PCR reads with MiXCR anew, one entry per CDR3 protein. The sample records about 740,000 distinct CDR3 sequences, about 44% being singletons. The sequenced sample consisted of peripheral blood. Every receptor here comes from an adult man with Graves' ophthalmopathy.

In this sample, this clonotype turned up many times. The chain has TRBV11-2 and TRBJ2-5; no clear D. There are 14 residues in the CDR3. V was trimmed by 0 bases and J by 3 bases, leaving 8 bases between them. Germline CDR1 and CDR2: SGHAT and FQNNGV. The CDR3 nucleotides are TGTGCCAGCAGCTTAGATCACGTAAAAGAGACCCAGTACTTC. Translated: CASSLDHVKETQYF.

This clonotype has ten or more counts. CDR3 in amino acids: CAISDGGPQHF. In DNA form, the CDR3 reads TGTGCCATCAGTGACGGGGGGCCCCAGCATTTT. This chain joins TRBV10-3 and TRBJ1-5, with D perhaps matching TRBD1 (5 bases). Germline V gene lookup returns CDR1 ENHRY and CDR2 SYGVKD. The V and J ends lost 3 bases and 9 bases respectively, with 6 bases between them. The CDR3 consists of 11 residues.